Included here is one TCR beta chain sequence, with context. The antigen is not known. TCRdb's copy holds only in-frame clones and misses some; the assay was immunoSEQ multiplex PCR. In the table there are about 16,000 clones, roughly 76% of which are singletons. The data were obtained in a study of CD4+ T cells in melanoma. Findings and limits, study-wide: CD8+ T cell, macrophage and B cell function reportedly correlated with neoantigen-specific CD4+ T cells.

The source material was cells from a culture (not recorded whether cultured in vitro). The receptor was isolated from a human donor with melanoma.

CDR3 coding DNA: TGCAGCGTTGTGAGTAGGAACAATGAGCAGTTCTTC. As protein: CSVVSRNNEQFF. The V gene is TRBV29-1, the J gene TRBJ2-1; D is unclear. The germline V gene encodes CDR1 SQVTM and CDR2 ANQGSEA. V lost 4 bases to trimming and J lost 5 bases, with 9 bases between them. The CDR3 consists of 12 residues.